This T cell receptor beta chain was obtained from a study of control samples from healthy donors and cancer patients. CDR1 SEHNR and CDR2 FQNEAQ come from the germline V gene (reference sequence). This CDR3 region has 15 residues. V lost 3 bases and J 0 bases, leaving 11 bases between the germline ends. Only in-frame clones appear in the TCRdb table, and some are missing; sequencing was by immunoSEQ multiplex PCR. The data contain around 130,000 clones, approximately 90% of them seen just once; the ten biggest clones take up roughly 8.6%. The sample was blood. The J gene is TRBJ1-1, the V gene TRBV7-9, with TRBD1 as a possible D gene (6 bases). The source is a young man in good health. The CDR3 region is CASSLDTGLNTEAFF. The CDR3, as DNA: TGTGCCAGCAGCTTGGATACAGGGTTGAACACTGAAGCTTTCTTT.